Included here is one TCR beta chain sequence, with context. This clonotype was counted many times. The antigen this receptor binds is unknown. Base quality data are lacking; no much larger clone is found one base away. The TCR beta CDR3 regions were amplified from the RNA transcripts. For the first round of RT-PCR on the TCR CDR3, the HTBI primer set was used together with the Qiagen OneStep RT-PCR kit. A second multiplex PCR round built the libraries, followed by size selection and purification. Paired-end sequencing of the libraries was performed with 100 bp reads on an Illumina HiSeq2000. For the original study's pipeline: SOAPnuke was used to process the raw data, removing reads that contained adapters or uncalled bases, had a mean Phred below 15, or lacked an exact match to the constant primer or identifier. COPE v1.2.5 was used to merge high-quality paired reads, and clonotypes were defined as unique nucleotide sequences. MiTCR v1.1 was used to align clonotypes to the IMGT TRBV, TRBD and TRBJ reference segments. Only V-J combinations with frequency above 0.0001, covering about 99% of repertoires, were analysed. The TCS score was defined as the ratio of F50 (clonal expansion) to E x V (chaos), calculated using BLOSUM62-based TCRdist between CDR3 peptides within each V-J. Welch's t-statistics and random forest reduced fewer than 600 V-J features to 10 to 15, which were used in a naive Bayes classifier (R e1071). TCRdb handled the public reads itself, with Q25 trimming in fastp and clone calling in MiXCR, and kept productive beta chains. Duplicate CDR3 protein sequences are folded into a single record with the most common DNA and genes. These V and J calls rely on TCRdb rather than the paper's analysis. A total of around 370,000 distinct CDR3 sequences appear in this sample, less than 20% of them only once. Of the sample, 35% to 50% is held by the ten largest clones.

This specimen comes from a study of T cells in Graves' hyperthyroidism and ophthalmopathy (dated 2019 in TCRdb). Background on the whole study: Peripheral blood samples were taken at initial diagnosis, before any treatment was given. According to the paper, TCR Vbeta CDR3 sequencing was carried out on about 140 peripheral blood samples, which came from under 50 ophthalmopathy, 75 to 80 hyperthyroidism and roughly 17 progressor patients. The 100 or so discovery patients were randomly divided into training and test sets at a 7:3 ratio. The study also compared thyroid tissue and blood T-cell repertoires from more than five Graves' hyperthyroidism patients. After sampling, hyperthyroidism patients received methimazole starting at 30 mg daily, and ophthalmopathy patients received high-dose intravenous methylprednisolone. Prospective prediction of ophthalmopathy was tested in an independent validation cohort consisting of 18 hyperthyroidism patients and some 16 patients who later progressed to ophthalmopathy. To identify distinguishing TCR V-J signatures, a discovery cohort of around 98 patients was used, comprising 40 to 45 with Graves' ophthalmopathy and around 60 with stable Graves' hyperthyroidism.

In the ophthalmopathy patients, disease was moderately to severely active, with a Clinical Activity Score of 3 or more, a NOSPECS grade of 4 or more, and a duration of less than 3 months. Exclusion was applied to patients with uncontrolled infections, other autoimmune diseases, pregnancy or lactation. Diagnoses were based on clinical symptoms, serum thyroxine and TRAb, thyroid ultrasound and orbital computed tomography. PBMCs were isolated from approximately 10 ml of fresh peripheral blood by Ficoll-Paque density gradient centrifugation. Trizol reagent was used to extract total RNA, and RNA quality was then checked on an Agilent 2100 Bioanalyzer. Taken from cysteine to phenylalanine, the CDR3 has 11 residues. Only the CDR3 DNA stays, 33 bases, in frame from base 1. CDR1 and CDR2 (LGHDT, YNNKEL) derive from the germline V gene (reference sequence). V is shortened by 6 bases, J by 8 bases, and the region joining them spans 10 bases.

Here is what the overall study found, with its caveats: In validation, the model predicted progression to ophthalmopathy with approximately 70% sensitivity and around 72% specificity, a median of about six months before onset. Sample size was not statistically predetermined, and investigators were not blinded to group allocation. Most expanded thyroid clonotypes (frequency above 0.001) were also detected in blood, suggesting blood repertoires may reflect thyroid immune responses. A model built on a 13 V-J signature distinguished ophthalmopathy from stable hyperthyroidism, reaching approximately 89% sensitivity and under 84% specificity in cross-validation and 80%/75% in testing.

Sequenced material: blood. This TCR came from a man aged 18 to 30 with Graves' ophthalmopathy. Here the chain combines TRBV3-1 and TRBJ1-2; confidence is insufficient to name the D gene. Here the CDR3 is given as CASSQSGGYTF. The DNA is TGTGCCAGCAGTCAATCGGGGGGCTACACCTTC.